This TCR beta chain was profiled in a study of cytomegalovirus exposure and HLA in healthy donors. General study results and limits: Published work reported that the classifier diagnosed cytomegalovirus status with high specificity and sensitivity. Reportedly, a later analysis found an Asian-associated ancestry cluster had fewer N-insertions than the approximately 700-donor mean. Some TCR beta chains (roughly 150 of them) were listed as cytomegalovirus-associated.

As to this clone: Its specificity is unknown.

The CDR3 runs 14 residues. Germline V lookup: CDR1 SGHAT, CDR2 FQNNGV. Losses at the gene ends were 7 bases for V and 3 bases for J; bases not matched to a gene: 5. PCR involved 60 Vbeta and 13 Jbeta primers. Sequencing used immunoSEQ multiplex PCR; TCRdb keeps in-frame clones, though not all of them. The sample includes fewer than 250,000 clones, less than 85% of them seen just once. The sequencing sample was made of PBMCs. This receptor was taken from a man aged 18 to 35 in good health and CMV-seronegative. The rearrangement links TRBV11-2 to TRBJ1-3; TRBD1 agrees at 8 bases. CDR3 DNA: TGTGCCAGCATTCACAGGGGGAGTGGAAACACCATATATTTT. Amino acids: CASIHRGSGNTIYF.